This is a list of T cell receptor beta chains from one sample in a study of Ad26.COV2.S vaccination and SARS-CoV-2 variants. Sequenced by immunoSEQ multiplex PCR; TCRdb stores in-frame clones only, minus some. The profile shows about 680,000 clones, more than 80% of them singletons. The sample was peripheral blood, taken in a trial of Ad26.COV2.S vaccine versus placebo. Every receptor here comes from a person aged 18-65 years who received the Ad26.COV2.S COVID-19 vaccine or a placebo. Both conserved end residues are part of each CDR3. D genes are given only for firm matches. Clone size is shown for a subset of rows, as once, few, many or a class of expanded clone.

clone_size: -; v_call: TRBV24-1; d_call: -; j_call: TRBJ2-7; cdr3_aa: CATIRQGPYEQYF; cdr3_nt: TGTGCCACCATTCGGCAGGGCCCCTACGAGCAGTACTTC
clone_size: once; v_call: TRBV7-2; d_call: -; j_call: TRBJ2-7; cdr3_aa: CASSLKRTGAVDEQYF; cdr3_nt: TGTGCCAGCAGCTTAAAGCGCACGGGAGCAGTCGACGAGCAGTACTTC
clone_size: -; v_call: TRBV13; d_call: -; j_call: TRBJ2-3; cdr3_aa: CASSLVYREGGTDTQYF; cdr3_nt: TGTGCCAGCAGCTTAGTATACAGGGAGGGGGGCACAGATACGCAGTATTTT
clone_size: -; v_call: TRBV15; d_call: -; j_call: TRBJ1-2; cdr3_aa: CATSQDGNYGYTF; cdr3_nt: TGTGCCACCAGCCAAGACGGTAACTATGGCTACACCTTC
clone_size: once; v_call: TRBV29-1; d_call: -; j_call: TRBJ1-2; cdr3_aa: CSAQEVFSGYTF; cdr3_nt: TGCAGCGCCCAGGAAGTTTTCTCAGGCTACACCTTC
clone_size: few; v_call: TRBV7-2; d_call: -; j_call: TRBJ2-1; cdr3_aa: CASSFLPRGGSDEQFF; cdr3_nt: TGTGCCAGCAGCTTTTTGCCGAGGGGGGGCTCCGATGAGCAGTTCTTC
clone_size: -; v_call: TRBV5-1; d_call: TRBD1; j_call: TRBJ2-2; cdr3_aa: CASSWTPGGRSGELFF; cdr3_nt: TGCGCCAGCAGCTGGACGCCAGGGGGCAGGTCCGGGGAGCTGTTTTTT
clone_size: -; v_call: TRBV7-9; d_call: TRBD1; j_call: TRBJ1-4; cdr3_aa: CASSRYGTEEKLFF; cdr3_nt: TGTGCCAGCAGCCGATATGGGACAGAAGAAAAACTGTTTTTT
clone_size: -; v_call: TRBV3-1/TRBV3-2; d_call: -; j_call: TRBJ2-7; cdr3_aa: CASSQDGSYSYEQYF; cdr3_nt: TGTGCCAGCAGCCAAGACGGGAGTTACTCCTACGAGCAGTACTTC
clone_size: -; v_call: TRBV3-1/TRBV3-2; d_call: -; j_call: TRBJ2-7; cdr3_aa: CASSQPGEEQYF; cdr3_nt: TGTGCCAGCAGCCAACCAGGGGAAGAGCAGTACTTC
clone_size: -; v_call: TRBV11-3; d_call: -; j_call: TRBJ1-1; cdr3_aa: CASSLTENTEAFF; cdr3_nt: TGTGCCAGCAGCTTAACAGAGAACACTGAAGCTTTCTTT
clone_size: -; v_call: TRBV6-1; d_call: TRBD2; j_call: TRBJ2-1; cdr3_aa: CASSDLAGAADEQFF; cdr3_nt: TGTGCCAGCAGTGATTTAGCGGGAGCCGCCGATGAGCAGTTCTTC